These 13 T cell receptor beta chains originate from one sample sequenced in a study of regulatory T cells in long-lasting Graves disease. The time point here: persistent/refractory GD, antithyroid drugs over 5 years with positive TRAb. Construction of the TCR library relied on RNA isolated from PBMCs. Arm-PCR of CDR3 regions with iRepertoire HTBI primers generated TCR beta libraries. TCRdb reprocessed the multiplex PCR reads with MiXCR, giving one entry per CDR3 protein. Of roughly 400,000 distinct CDR3 sequences in the sample, about 21% are singletons; the top ten hold roughly 13%. Here the sequenced sample was peripheral blood mononuclear cells (PBMCs), taken when the disease was refractory, from a patient treated with antithyroid drugs. These receptors were taken from a female donor with Graves disease.

This chain joins TRBV19 and TRBJ2-2; D remains ambiguous. Germline CDR1 is LNHDA and CDR2 is SQIVND (reference sequence). V was trimmed by 7 bases and J by 7 bases, leaving 7 bases between them. This CDR3 spans 11 amino acids. The CDR3 reads CASMGSGELFF. CDR3 nucleotide sequence: TGTGCCAGTATGGGAAGCGGGGAGCTGTTTTTT.

In DNA form, the CDR3 reads TGTGCCATCATGGACAGCTCTAACTATGGCTACACCTTC. It codes for CAIMDSSNYGYTF. The gene calls are TRBV10-3 and TRBJ1-2; tentative D call: TRBD1 (6 bases). Per the germline V gene, CDR1 is ENHRY and CDR2 is SYGVKD. V lost 7 bases and J lost 0, with 9 bases in between. The length of the CDR3 is 13 residues.

This chain uses TRBV18 with TRBJ2-3, with unresolved D. There are 11 residues in the CDR3. CDR1 is KGHSH, CDR2 LQKENI, per germline. Trimming removed 8 bases at V and 2 bases at J, with 5 bases between. In DNA, the CDR3 is TGTGCCAGCAGGATCACAGATACGCAGTATTTT. As protein: CASRITDTQYF.

This clonotype was observed many times. V usage is TRBV28 and J usage is TRBJ1-2, with TRBD1 as a possible D gene (5 bases). Trimming stripped 1 base from V and 8 bases from J, with 17 bases between. Germline values: CDR1 MDHEN, CDR2 SYDVKM. This CDR3 contains 15 residues. CDR3 amino acids: CASSLFGRDLGGYTF. The CDR3 bases are TGTGCCAGCAGTTTATTTGGCAGGGATCTTGGAGGCTACACCTTC.

The rearrangement links TRBV5-5 to TRBJ1-3; 7 nucleotides align to TRBD1. The CDR3 extends over 18 amino acids. Per the germline V gene, CDR1 is SGHKS and CDR2 is YYEKEE (reference sequence). After removal of 4 bases from V and 4 bases from J, the junction contained 17 bases not matched to a gene. CDR3 bases: TGTGCCAGCAGCCGAGACAGGGTGTCCGCCTCGTACGGAAACACCATATATTTT. This gives the protein CASSRDRVSASYGNTIYF. The full variable domain, its missing parts supplied by reference TRBV5-5 and TRBJ1-3, is DAGVTQSPTHLIKTRGQQVTLRCSPISGHKSVSWYQQVLGQGPQFIFQYYEKEERGRGNFPDRFSARQFPNYSSELNVNALLLGDSALYLCASSRDRVSASYGNTIYFGEGSWLTVV.

This clonotype is a singleton in its sample. The V call is TRBV7-2, the J call TRBJ2-2; either TRBD1 or TRBD2 may supply D (6 bases each). CDR1 is SGHTA, CDR2 FQGNSA, per germline. The CDR3 has 15 amino acids. V dropped 1 base and J dropped 8 bases, with 14 bases sitting between them. The CDR3 here is CASSLVNRGTGELFF. CDR3 DNA sequence: TGTGCCAGCAGCTTAGTGAACCGGGGGACAGGGGAGCTGTTTTTT.

The table lists this clonotype with a few counts. The chain joins TRBV5-1 to TRBJ1-1; 8 nucleotides agree with TRBD1. Trimming took 3 bases from V and 3 from J; bases not matched to a gene: 1. The CDR3 totals 13 residues. The germline V gene encodes CDR1 SGHRS and CDR2 YFSETQ. DNA of the CDR3: TGCGCCAGCAGCTCGGACAGGGACACTGAAGCTTTCTTT. Protein: CASSSDRDTEAFF.

This clonotype occurred many times. V is TRBV27 and J is TRBJ1-5, with D maybe TRBD1 (6 bases). The CDR3 length is 12 residues. CDR1 and CDR2 (germline): MNHEY, SMNVEV (reference sequence). With 10 bases removed from V and 2 bases from J, the gap between germline ends came to 9 bases. The CDR3 DNA sequence: TGTGCCACGAGACAGGGCAATCAGCCCCAGCATTTT. Its protein product is CATRQGNQPQHF.

This clonotype was seen more than once but under ten times. The chain couples TRBV6-2 or TRBV6-3 to TRBJ2-7; D gene ambiguous. This CDR3 contains 12 residues. Looked up from germline, CDR1 is MNHEY and CDR2 is SVGEGT. V dropped 5 bases and J dropped 3 bases, with 8 bases sitting between them. CDR3 loop: CASSGIRYEQYF. The CDR3, as DNA: TGTGCCAGCAGTGGAATTCGCTACGAGCAGTACTTC.

This clonotype occurred many times. This chain joins TRBV28 and TRBJ1-3, with D maybe TRBD1 (5 bases). The length of the CDR3 is 15 residues. CDR1 and CDR2 (germline): MDHEN, SYDVKM. Deletions cut 3 bases from V and 6 bases from J, with 15 bases between. The CDR3 spells CASSFRQLGKNTIYF. The CDR3 nucleotides are TGTGCCAGCAGTTTCAGACAGTTGGGGAAAAACACCATATATTTT.

This clonotype has a count of ten or more. The chain carries TRBV29-1 and TRBJ1-2, with 8 positions matching TRBD1. The CDR3 covers 13 residues. V lost 7 bases to trimming and J lost 2 bases; unmatched junction nucleotides: 6. Germline-derived CDR1 and CDR2 are SQVTM and ANQGSEA. CDR3 nucleotide sequence: TGCAGCGCCGAGACAGGGGCAAACTATGGCTACACCTTC. It specifies CSAETGANYGYTF.

V and J are TRBV29-1 and TRBJ2-7; 10 bases map to TRBD2. The CDR3 length is 14 residues. Germline lookup yields CDR1 SQVTM and CDR2 ANQGSEA. With 6 bases clipped from V and 1 base from J, the junction kept 6 bases outside the gene matches. CDR3 in amino acids: CSVALTSGSYEQYF. CDR3 sequence (DNA): TGCAGCGTGGCCCTGACTAGCGGGTCCTACGAGCAGTACTTC.

This clonotype was counted only a few times. The chain recombines TRBV5-1 with TRBJ2-2, with D perhaps being TRBD1 or TRBD2 (6 bases each). The CDR3 covers 16 residues. Trimming removed 4 bases at V and 5 bases at J, with 18 bases between. Germline CDR1 is SGHRS and CDR2 is YFSETQ. The CDR3 coding sequence is TGCGCCAGCAGCAAGTCGGGGGCGTTTACAACCGGGGAGCTGTTTTTT. It translates to CASSKSGAFTTGELFF.